These T cell receptor beta chains were read from a single sample in a study of T cell responses to AZD1222 COVID-19 vaccine. This table comes from immunoSEQ multiplex PCR, and its TCRdb copy is limited to in-frame clones, with some not included. Here the sample spans more than 70,000 clones, around 90% being singletons. The specimen was peripheral blood, collected 28 days after the second AZD1222 dose. Source of these receptors: an adult who received the AZD1222 COVID-19 vaccine. Each CDR3 is given with its conserved first and last residue. A D gene is named only where the DNA matches it firmly. Clone size, where shown, is once, few, many, or a class for clones that have expanded.

>TRBJ2-3|.|.|TRBV9
TGTGCCAGCAGCTACCGGGACACCACAGATACGCAGTATTTT
CASSYRDTTDTQYF
>TRBJ1-4|.|.|TRBV6-1
TGTGCCAGCAGTGAAGGGACAGTTAATGAAAAACTGTTTTTT
CASSEGTVNEKLFF
>TRBJ2-3|.|TRBD2|TRBV3-1/TRBV3-2
TGTGCCAGCAGCTTTACTAGCGGGAGGGCCGGAGATACGCAGTATTTT
CASSFTSGRAGDTQYF
>TRBJ2-3|once|.|TRBV28
TGTGCCAGCAGTTTCAAACCGGGCAGGGTCGCAGATACGCAGTATTTT
CASSFKPGRVADTQYF
>TRBJ2-5|.|TRBD1|TRBV5-1
TGCGCCAGCAGCTCCCGGACAGGGGGGGGAGAGACCCAGTACTTC
CASSSRTGGGETQYF
>TRBJ1-2|.|.|TRBV24-1
TGTGCCACCAGTGATCGGACAGTTTTGAGTGGCTACACCTTC
CATSDRTVLSGYTF
>TRBJ1-2|.|.|TRBV28
TGTGCCAGCAGTCAACGAAACTATGGCTACACCTTC
CASSQRNYGYTF
>TRBJ1-4|.|.|TRBV9
TGTGCCAGCAGCGTAGAAGGGGAGGCGGGTGAAAAACTGTTTTTT
CASSVEGEAGEKLFF
>TRBJ2-5|once|.|TRBV5-1
TGCGCCAGCAGCTTGGGACGCGCAGGGCCTGGAGAGACCCAGTACTTC
CASSLGRAGPGETQYF
>TRBJ2-1|.|.|TRBV7-6
TGTGCCAGCAGCTTAGAGCCTCTGCTCTACAATGAGCAGTTCTTC
CASSLEPLLYNEQFF
>TRBJ1-2|.|.|TRBV9
TGTGCCAGCAGCGTGGCCGACAGCGCTGGGGGCTACACCTTC
CASSVADSAGGYTF
>TRBJ2-7|.|.|TRBV3-1/TRBV3-2
TGTGCCAGCAGCCTCCGGGGAGAGGGAGCCTACGAGCAGTACTTC
CASSLRGEGAYEQYF
>TRBJ2-1|.|TRBD2|TRBV19
TGTGCCAGTAGTATCATAGCGGGAGGGGACAATGAGCAGTTCTTC
CASSIIAGGDNEQFF
>TRBJ1-5|.|.|TRBV5-1
TGCGCCAGCAGCTTGGGAGTGGGAGGTTGGGATCAGCCCCAGCATTTT
CASSLGVGGWDQPQHF
>TRBJ2-7|.|.|TRBV6-5
TGTGCCAGCAACCCAGGGACGGCTTCCTACGAGCAGTACTTC
CASNPGTASYEQYF